This TCR beta chain was sequenced for a study of T cells in Graves' hyperthyroidism and ophthalmopathy. This clonotype was picked up a small number of times. The source material, RNA transcripts, was used to amplify TCR beta CDR3 regions. The study used the HTBI primer set for a first-round RT-PCR of the TCR CDR3. TCRdb independently ran MiXCR on the multiplex PCR reads; one entry per CDR3 protein. The sample holds about 690,000 distinct CDR3 sequences; 17% are singletons and the top ten take around 15%. The sequence derives from a man aged 45 to 65 with Graves' hyperthyroidism. The sequenced material came from blood.

CDR3 bases: TGTGCCAGCTCACCACTTGAAGGGGATGCTGAAGCTTTCTTT. Translating gives CASSPLEGDAEAFF. The chain couples TRBV18 to TRBJ1-1; TRBD1 is a possible D gene (5 bases). This CDR3 is 14 amino acids long. Germline CDR1 reads KGHSH; CDR2 reads LQKENI. V was pared by 1 base and J by 6 bases, with 12 bases between.